The 12 T cell receptor beta chains presented below share a single source sample, sequenced in a study of cytomegalovirus exposure and HLA in healthy donors. PCR was performed using 60 Vbeta and 13 Jbeta primers. Sequencing was performed with immunoSEQ multiplex PCR; in TCRdb, only in-frame clones are kept and a portion is missing. In the table there are roughly 200,000 clones, roughly 9.4% of which are singletons. Sequencing input: PBMCs. Receptor source: a woman in her 30s in good health and CMV-seropositive.

This clone was detected only a few times. V is TRBV5-5 and J is TRBJ2-3, with D tentatively TRBD1 (6 bases). Trimming removed 3 bases at V and 2 bases at J, with 13 bases between. Germline CDR1 is SGHKS and CDR2 is YYEKEE (reference sequence). The CDR3 has 15 amino acids. The CDR3: CASSWGHHYTDTQYF. The DNA of the CDR3 is TGTGCCAGCAGCTGGGGACACCACTACACAGATACGCAGTATTTT.

The sample holds a few counts of this clone. This sample includes further DNA sequences coding for the same CDR3. V usage is TRBV10-1 and J usage is TRBJ1-1; D gene unclear. The CDR3 length is 13 residues. Germline CDR1 WNHNN, CDR2 SYGVQD (reference sequence). V dropped 3 bases and J dropped 0 bases, with 5 bases sitting between them. The CDR3, as DNA: TGCGCCAGCAGTGAACAGCTGAACACTGAAGCTTTCTTT. Protein: CASSEQLNTEAFF.

This clone was seen a few times. The chain is built from TRBV7-2 and TRBJ1-2; D remains ambiguous. Germline CDR1 SGHTA, CDR2 FQGNSA. With 3 bases removed from V and 8 bases from J, the gap between germline ends came to 10 bases. There are 12 residues in the CDR3. The chain's CDR3 is CASSFRGKGYTF. As DNA, the CDR3 is TGTGCCAGCAGCTTTCGGGGAAAAGGCTACACCTTC.

This chain uses TRBV6-1 with TRBJ2-7; TRBD2 might be the D (5 bases). The CDR3 consists of 15 residues. Trimming shortened V by 5 bases and J by 4 bases, and 18 bases separated the two germline ends. Germline-derived CDR1 and CDR2 are MNHNS and SASEGT. The CDR3 loop is CASSLTPLEVYEQYF. As DNA, the CDR3 is TGTGCCAGCAGTTTGACTCCCCTGGAGGTATACGAGCAGTACTTC.

This clone was found a few times. The V and J genes are TRBV7-9 and TRBJ2-3, with TRBD1 identical over 8 bases. The CDR3 is made up of 15 amino acids. Germline CDR1 SEHNR, CDR2 FQNEAQ (reference sequence). The V and J ends lost 6 bases and 5 bases, in that order; junction bases with no gene match: 10. CDR3 bases: TGTGCCAGCAGTAACCCCAGGGGGCCGGGAGATACGCAGTATTTT. Its protein is CASSNPRGPGDTQYF.

This chain joins TRBV29-1 and TRBJ2-5, with TRBD2 as a possible D gene (6 bases). CDR1 is SQVTM and CDR2 is ANQGSEA in the germline V gene. This CDR3 contains 14 residues. Trimming shortened V by 4 bases and J by 1 base, and 13 bases separated the two germline ends. CDR3 loop: CSVGLVGGQETQYF. The CDR3 DNA reads TGCAGCGTTGGGCTAGTGGGGGGCCAAGAGACCCAGTACTTC.

This clone was counted only a few times. J is TRBJ1-1 and V is TRBV6-6; TRBD1 is a possible D gene (5 bases). V dropped 7 bases and J dropped 4 bases, with 10 bases sitting between them. Germline V lookup: CDR1 MNHNY, CDR2 SVGAGI (reference sequence). The CDR3 length is 12 residues. CDR3 protein: CASTQGGTEAFF. CDR3 DNA sequence: TGTGCCAGCACGCAGGGAGGCACTGAAGCTTTCTTT.

The sample holds a few counts of this clone. The chain has TRBV10-3 and TRBJ1-1, with 7 bases fitting TRBD1. V trimming: 1 base; J trimming: 8 bases; junction bases outside the gene matches: 10. The CDR3 runs 15 residues. Germline CDR1 is ENHRY and CDR2 is SYGVKD. CDR3 amino acids: CAISEYFQGGGEAFF. The CDR3 nucleotides are TGTGCCATCAGTGAGTACTTCCAGGGGGGAGGCGAAGCTTTCTTT.

This clone has only a few counts. V is TRBV5-4 and J is TRBJ1-1, with a possible D match to TRBD1 (6 bases). V lost 3 bases and J lost 6, with 15 bases in between. CDR3 size: 14 residues. CDR1 is SGHNT, CDR2 YYREEE, per germline (reference sequence). CDR3 residues: CASSSFQGTSEAFF. CDR3 nucleotide sequence: TGTGCCAGCAGCTCCTTTCAGGGGACGTCTGAAGCTTTCTTT.

A few counts support this clone. V usage is TRBV7-9 and J usage is TRBJ2-7, with D perhaps TRBD1 (6 bases). The V and J ends lost 8 bases and 3 bases respectively, with 11 bases between them. CDR3 length: 12 amino acids. CDR1 is SEHNR and CDR2 is FQNEAQ in the germline V gene (reference sequence). In nucleotides, the CDR3 is TGTGCCAGCGGAAGGGGGAACTACGAGCAGTACTTC. Protein product: CASGRGNYEQYF.

V is TRBV14 and J is TRBJ2-7; 14 bases line up with TRBD2. CDR1 SGHDN and CDR2 FVKESK come from the germline V gene. The CDR3 totals 18 residues. Unmatched junction bases numbered 8, after V lost 0 bases and J lost 4 bases. The CDR3 nucleotides read TGTGCCAGCAGCCAAGATGGGGGACTAGCGGGAGAAGAGTACGAGCAGTACTTC. Translation: CASSQDGGLAGEEYEQYF.

The genes are TRBV9 and TRBJ2-7; TRBD1 aligns across 7 bases. This CDR3 is built from 12 residues. Losses at the gene ends were 3 bases for V and 3 bases for J; bases not matched to a gene: 0. Germline values: CDR1 SGDLS, CDR2 YYNGEE. The CDR3: CASSDRGYEQYF. The CDR3, as DNA: TGTGCCAGCAGCGACAGGGGCTACGAGCAGTACTTC.